This T cell receptor (beta chain) is drawn from a study of identical twins. Study-level results: Beta out-of-frame sequences showed weaker excess sharing between twins.

Comment on this clonotype: Its matching antigen is unknown.

A universal primer site arose from template switching, and cDNA bore unique molecular identifiers. TCRdb reanalysed the 5' RACE reads using MiXCR and keeps one entry per CDR3 protein. The table records under 500,000 distinct CDR3 sequences, 14% of them present only once. This CDR3 spans 14 amino acids. Germline CDR1 and CDR2: MNHEY and SMNVEV (reference sequence). V shed 1 base and J shed 8 bases, with 11 bases lying between them. The sample also formed part of further work on yellow fever vaccine responses in identical twins.

This rearrangement joins TRBV27 to TRBJ1-4; D may be TRBD1 (5 bases). The clonotype comes from a woman younger than 35 in good health. Sequencing used CD4+ T cells sorted from blood. CDR3 in DNA: TGTGCCAGCAGTTTATTTCCAGGGCAGGAAAAACTGTTTTTT. This codes for CASSLFPGQEKLFF.